Here is one T cell receptor (beta chain) with its context. In the authors' methods: Amplified reference gene primers provided the basis for estimating nucleated cell counts. TCRdb keeps only in-frame clones here, not all; method: immunoSEQ multiplex PCR. V, J and clone size are those of that table, while D and trimming were read from the DNA. Among about 110,000 clones listed, about 80% were seen once. These data belong to a study of blood T cell repertoires in COVID-19. For the study at large: Sites in the United States, Italy and Spain provided acute and convalescent COVID-19 samples. Sources were T cells, B-cell-depleted T cells, or PBMCs; the material itself was cDNA or gDNA.

Trimming took off 4 bases at V and 2 bases at J, with 12 bases between the two ends. This CDR3 is 13 amino acids long. CDR1 and CDR2 from the germline V gene are GTSNPN and SVGIG (reference sequence). This receptor was taken from a woman aged 70-85 years with acute or convalescent COVID-19. V is TRBV30 and J is TRBJ2-7; TRBD1 is a possible D gene (5 bases). Sequencing was carried out using peripheral blood. The CDR3 DNA reads TGTGCCTGGAAGGCAGGGTTAACCTACGAGCAGTACTTC. The encoded protein is CAWKAGLTYEQYF.